These 19 T cell receptor beta chains were sequenced from one sample in a study of PD-1 blockade in classical Hodgkin lymphoma. The repertoire was sequenced with immunoSEQ multiplex PCR; TCRdb's copy has only in-frame clones and lacks some. The data hold around 19,000 clones, with roughly 73% observed a single time. No patient escaped relapse after autologous stem cell transplantation, and brentuximab vedotin exposure varied. The source material was peripheral blood mononuclear cells (PBMCs), sampled before the second cycle of nivolumab. The receptors here all came from a human donor with classical Hodgkin lymphoma.

The chain is built from TRBV18 and TRBJ2-7, with 11 nucleotides matching TRBD2. This CDR3 is 16 amino acids long. Germline V CDR1 and CDR2: KGHSH, LQKENI. The V gene end was trimmed by 2 bases and the J gene end by 6 bases; junction bases not matched to a gene: 9. CDR3 sequence (DNA): TGTGCCAGCTCACCAGGGGGGACTAGCGGAGGGAGCGAGCAGTACTTC. Its protein is CASSPGGTSGGSEQYF.

This rearrangement joins TRBV27 to TRBJ2-1; 7 bases are a match to TRBD2. The germline V gene has CDR1 MNHEY and CDR2 SMNVEV (reference sequence). The CDR3 spans 15 residues. J gave up 8 bases and V 3 bases, and 10 bases lay outside the gene matches. This CDR3 is CASSFRAGVADEQFF. CDR3 bases: TGTGCCAGCAGTTTCCGGGCGGGAGTTGCCGATGAGCAGTTCTTC.

This clone was counted a few times. The chain has TRBV2 and TRBJ1-1; TRBD1 aligns across 7 bases. J gave up 7 bases and V 5 bases, and 7 bases lay outside the gene matches. This CDR3 has 13 residues. Germline V gene data show CDR1 as SNHLY and CDR2 as FYNNEI. CDR3 DNA: TGTGCCAGCAGTAGGGACAGCCAAATTGAAGCTTTCTTT. This codes for CASSRDSQIEAFF.

The chain employs TRBV15 and TRBJ1-2, with 7 nucleotides matching TRBD1. The V and J ends lost 3 bases and 5 bases, in that order; junction bases with no gene match: 3. Germline CDR1 and CDR2: LNHNV and YYDKDF (reference sequence). The CDR3 length is 13 residues. Written as DNA, the CDR3 is TGTGCCACCAGCAGCGGCAGGGGGTATGGCTACACCTTC. It encodes CATSSGRGYGYTF.

The chain has TRBV2 and TRBJ2-1; D remains ambiguous. V gave up 6 bases and J gave up 3 bases, with 3 bases separating them. Germline CDR1 is SNHLY and CDR2 is FYNNEI. The CDR3 is made up of 11 amino acids. In DNA form, the CDR3 reads TGTGCCAGCAGGTACTACAATGAGCAGTTCTTC. This codes for CASRYYNEQFF.

The chain recombines TRBV19 with TRBJ2-5; 8 nucleotides line up with TRBD2. The CDR3 covers 16 residues. V shed 6 bases, J shed 2 bases, and the junction held 11 bases outside the gene matches. In germline, CDR1 is LNHDA, CDR2 SQIVND (reference sequence). CDR3 coding DNA: TGTGCCAGTAGCCCCTACGGGGGGGGAGGACAAGAGACCCAGTACTTC. It is translated as CASSPYGGGGQETQYF.

The rearrangement joins TRBV18 to TRBJ2-5, with D perhaps matching TRBD2 (5 bases). Deletions cut 3 bases from V and 3 bases from J, with 11 bases between. This CDR3 is 14 amino acids long. Germline lookup yields CDR1 KGHSH and CDR2 LQKENI. The CDR3 protein is CASSPASGEETQYF. Here the CDR3 DNA reads TGTGCCAGCTCACCGGCCAGCGGTGAAGAGACCCAGTACTTC.

J is TRBJ1-4 and V is TRBV5-4; D perhaps matches TRBD1 (6 bases). This CDR3 is built from 13 residues. The germline CDR1 and CDR2 sequences are SGHNT and YYREEE (reference sequence). V was pared by 4 bases and J by 8 bases, with 12 bases between. Here the CDR3 DNA reads TGTGCCAGCAGCGGCCGGGACACAGAAAAACTGTTTTTT. Translated: CASSGRDTEKLFF.

This clone was seen only a few times. The rearrangement uses TRBV6-5 and TRBJ2-7, with D perhaps being TRBD1 or TRBD2 (5 bases each). V dropped 5 bases and J dropped 0 bases, with 14 bases sitting between them. This CDR3 region has 15 residues. Germline V gene data show CDR1 as MNHEY and CDR2 as SVGAGI. The DNA for the CDR3 is TGTGCCAGCAGTGGGGACCTGCAGAGCTCCTACGAGCAGTACTTC. It translates to CASSGDLQSSYEQYF.

The chain employs TRBV6-5 and TRBJ2-1; D remains unclear. Trimming removed 2 bases at V and 4 bases at J, with 12 bases between. The CDR3 totals 15 residues. CDR1 and CDR2 (germline): MNHEY, SVGAGI. The CDR3 nucleotides are TGTGCCAGCAGTTACCGCGCACTCGGGTACAATGAGCAGTTCTTC. Protein sequence: CASSYRALGYNEQFF.

V is TRBV18 and J is TRBJ2-7; D is perhaps TRBD1 or TRBD2 (6 bases each). The CDR3 sequence is 14 residues long. Trimming stripped 3 bases from V and 2 bases from J, with 11 bases between. Germline V CDR1 and CDR2: KGHSH, LQKENI. The CDR3 sequence: CASSPGGQTYEQYF. The CDR3 region has the DNA TGTGCCAGCTCACCGGGAGGACAGACCTACGAGCAGTACTTC.

This sequence joins TRBV25-1 and TRBJ1-4, with D unclear. The CDR3 consists of 13 residues. V was shortened by 7 bases and J by 2 bases, with 8 bases between the two germline ends. The V gene's germline CDR1 is MGHDK and CDR2 SYGVNS. The DNA of the CDR3 is TGTGCCAGCAAAAGGCGGACTAATGAAAAACTGTTTTTT. It translates to CASKRRTNEKLFF.

The V and J genes are TRBV7-2 and TRBJ1-2; D remains unclear. Between the trimmed V and J ends, which lost 1 base and 8 bases, there was a span of 17 bases. CDR3 length equals 15 residues. The germline V gene has CDR1 SGHTA and CDR2 FQGNSA. The CDR3 reads CASSLVSAGGVGYTF. The CDR3 DNA reads as TGTGCCAGCAGCTTAGTCTCTGCAGGAGGAGTAGGCTACACCTTC.

This clone was seen a handful of times. V and J are TRBV19 and TRBJ1-4; TRBD1 might be the D (5 bases). Germline V gives CDR1 LNHDA, CDR2 SQIVND (reference sequence). The CDR3 length is 17 residues. Trimming removed 7 bases at V and 0 bases at J, with 18 bases between. CDR3 coding DNA: TGTGCCAGTACTATGAAGCAGGGCGCTGCAACTAATGAAAAACTGTTTTTT. Translated, it gives CASTMKQGAATNEKLFF.

The chain joins TRBV15 to TRBJ2-1; either TRBD1 or TRBD2 may supply D (5 bases each). Germline CDR1 reads LNHNV; CDR2 reads YYDKDF (reference sequence). The CDR3 length is 14 residues. The V end lost 1 base, the J end lost 12 bases, and 16 bases lay between the germline ends. CDR3 sequence (DNA): TGTGCCACCAGCAGAGGAGGGCGGCCTGGGGGGCAGTTCTTC. Protein: CATSRGGRPGGQFF.

The CDR3 spells CASSPPSSGLHNEQFF. DNA of the CDR3: TGTGCCAGCTCACCCCCGTCTAGCGGCCTACACAATGAGCAGTTCTTC. This rearrangement joins TRBV18 to TRBJ2-1; 7 bases are a match to TRBD2. After removal of 3 bases from V and 5 bases from J, the junction contained 10 bases not matched to a gene. The CDR3 sequence is 16 residues long. Looked up from germline, CDR1 is KGHSH and CDR2 is LQKENI.

The chain recombines TRBV7-9 with TRBJ2-7; D is undetermined. CDR1 is SEHNR and CDR2 is FQNEAQ in the germline V gene (reference sequence). The CDR3 is 13 residues long. V was trimmed by 3 bases and J by 3 bases, leaving 9 bases between them. The CDR3 loop reads CASSFISGYEQYF. The CDR3 DNA reads TGTGCCAGCAGCTTTATTTCGGGCTACGAGCAGTACTTC.

This clone came up once. The V gene is TRBV4-2, the J gene TRBJ2-5, with D possibly being TRBD2 (5 bases). Germline CDR1 LGHNA, CDR2 YNFKEQ. V dropped 0 bases and J dropped 11 bases, with 19 bases sitting between them. The length of the CDR3 is 15 residues. CDR3 loop: CASSQDWSGLWEQYF. The CDR3 DNA reads as TGTGCCAGCAGCCAAGATTGGAGTGGGCTTTGGGAGCAGTACTTC.

This rearrangement joins TRBV15 to TRBJ2-3; D might be TRBD2 (6 bases). The CDR3 has 15 amino acids. Between the trimmed V and J ends, which lost 1 base and 4 bases, there was a span of 12 bases. Germline CDR1 and CDR2: LNHNV and YYDKDF (reference sequence). Here the CDR3 reads CATSRGDLPADTQYF. CDR3 bases: TGTGCCACCAGCAGAGGGGACTTGCCCGCAGATACGCAGTATTTT.